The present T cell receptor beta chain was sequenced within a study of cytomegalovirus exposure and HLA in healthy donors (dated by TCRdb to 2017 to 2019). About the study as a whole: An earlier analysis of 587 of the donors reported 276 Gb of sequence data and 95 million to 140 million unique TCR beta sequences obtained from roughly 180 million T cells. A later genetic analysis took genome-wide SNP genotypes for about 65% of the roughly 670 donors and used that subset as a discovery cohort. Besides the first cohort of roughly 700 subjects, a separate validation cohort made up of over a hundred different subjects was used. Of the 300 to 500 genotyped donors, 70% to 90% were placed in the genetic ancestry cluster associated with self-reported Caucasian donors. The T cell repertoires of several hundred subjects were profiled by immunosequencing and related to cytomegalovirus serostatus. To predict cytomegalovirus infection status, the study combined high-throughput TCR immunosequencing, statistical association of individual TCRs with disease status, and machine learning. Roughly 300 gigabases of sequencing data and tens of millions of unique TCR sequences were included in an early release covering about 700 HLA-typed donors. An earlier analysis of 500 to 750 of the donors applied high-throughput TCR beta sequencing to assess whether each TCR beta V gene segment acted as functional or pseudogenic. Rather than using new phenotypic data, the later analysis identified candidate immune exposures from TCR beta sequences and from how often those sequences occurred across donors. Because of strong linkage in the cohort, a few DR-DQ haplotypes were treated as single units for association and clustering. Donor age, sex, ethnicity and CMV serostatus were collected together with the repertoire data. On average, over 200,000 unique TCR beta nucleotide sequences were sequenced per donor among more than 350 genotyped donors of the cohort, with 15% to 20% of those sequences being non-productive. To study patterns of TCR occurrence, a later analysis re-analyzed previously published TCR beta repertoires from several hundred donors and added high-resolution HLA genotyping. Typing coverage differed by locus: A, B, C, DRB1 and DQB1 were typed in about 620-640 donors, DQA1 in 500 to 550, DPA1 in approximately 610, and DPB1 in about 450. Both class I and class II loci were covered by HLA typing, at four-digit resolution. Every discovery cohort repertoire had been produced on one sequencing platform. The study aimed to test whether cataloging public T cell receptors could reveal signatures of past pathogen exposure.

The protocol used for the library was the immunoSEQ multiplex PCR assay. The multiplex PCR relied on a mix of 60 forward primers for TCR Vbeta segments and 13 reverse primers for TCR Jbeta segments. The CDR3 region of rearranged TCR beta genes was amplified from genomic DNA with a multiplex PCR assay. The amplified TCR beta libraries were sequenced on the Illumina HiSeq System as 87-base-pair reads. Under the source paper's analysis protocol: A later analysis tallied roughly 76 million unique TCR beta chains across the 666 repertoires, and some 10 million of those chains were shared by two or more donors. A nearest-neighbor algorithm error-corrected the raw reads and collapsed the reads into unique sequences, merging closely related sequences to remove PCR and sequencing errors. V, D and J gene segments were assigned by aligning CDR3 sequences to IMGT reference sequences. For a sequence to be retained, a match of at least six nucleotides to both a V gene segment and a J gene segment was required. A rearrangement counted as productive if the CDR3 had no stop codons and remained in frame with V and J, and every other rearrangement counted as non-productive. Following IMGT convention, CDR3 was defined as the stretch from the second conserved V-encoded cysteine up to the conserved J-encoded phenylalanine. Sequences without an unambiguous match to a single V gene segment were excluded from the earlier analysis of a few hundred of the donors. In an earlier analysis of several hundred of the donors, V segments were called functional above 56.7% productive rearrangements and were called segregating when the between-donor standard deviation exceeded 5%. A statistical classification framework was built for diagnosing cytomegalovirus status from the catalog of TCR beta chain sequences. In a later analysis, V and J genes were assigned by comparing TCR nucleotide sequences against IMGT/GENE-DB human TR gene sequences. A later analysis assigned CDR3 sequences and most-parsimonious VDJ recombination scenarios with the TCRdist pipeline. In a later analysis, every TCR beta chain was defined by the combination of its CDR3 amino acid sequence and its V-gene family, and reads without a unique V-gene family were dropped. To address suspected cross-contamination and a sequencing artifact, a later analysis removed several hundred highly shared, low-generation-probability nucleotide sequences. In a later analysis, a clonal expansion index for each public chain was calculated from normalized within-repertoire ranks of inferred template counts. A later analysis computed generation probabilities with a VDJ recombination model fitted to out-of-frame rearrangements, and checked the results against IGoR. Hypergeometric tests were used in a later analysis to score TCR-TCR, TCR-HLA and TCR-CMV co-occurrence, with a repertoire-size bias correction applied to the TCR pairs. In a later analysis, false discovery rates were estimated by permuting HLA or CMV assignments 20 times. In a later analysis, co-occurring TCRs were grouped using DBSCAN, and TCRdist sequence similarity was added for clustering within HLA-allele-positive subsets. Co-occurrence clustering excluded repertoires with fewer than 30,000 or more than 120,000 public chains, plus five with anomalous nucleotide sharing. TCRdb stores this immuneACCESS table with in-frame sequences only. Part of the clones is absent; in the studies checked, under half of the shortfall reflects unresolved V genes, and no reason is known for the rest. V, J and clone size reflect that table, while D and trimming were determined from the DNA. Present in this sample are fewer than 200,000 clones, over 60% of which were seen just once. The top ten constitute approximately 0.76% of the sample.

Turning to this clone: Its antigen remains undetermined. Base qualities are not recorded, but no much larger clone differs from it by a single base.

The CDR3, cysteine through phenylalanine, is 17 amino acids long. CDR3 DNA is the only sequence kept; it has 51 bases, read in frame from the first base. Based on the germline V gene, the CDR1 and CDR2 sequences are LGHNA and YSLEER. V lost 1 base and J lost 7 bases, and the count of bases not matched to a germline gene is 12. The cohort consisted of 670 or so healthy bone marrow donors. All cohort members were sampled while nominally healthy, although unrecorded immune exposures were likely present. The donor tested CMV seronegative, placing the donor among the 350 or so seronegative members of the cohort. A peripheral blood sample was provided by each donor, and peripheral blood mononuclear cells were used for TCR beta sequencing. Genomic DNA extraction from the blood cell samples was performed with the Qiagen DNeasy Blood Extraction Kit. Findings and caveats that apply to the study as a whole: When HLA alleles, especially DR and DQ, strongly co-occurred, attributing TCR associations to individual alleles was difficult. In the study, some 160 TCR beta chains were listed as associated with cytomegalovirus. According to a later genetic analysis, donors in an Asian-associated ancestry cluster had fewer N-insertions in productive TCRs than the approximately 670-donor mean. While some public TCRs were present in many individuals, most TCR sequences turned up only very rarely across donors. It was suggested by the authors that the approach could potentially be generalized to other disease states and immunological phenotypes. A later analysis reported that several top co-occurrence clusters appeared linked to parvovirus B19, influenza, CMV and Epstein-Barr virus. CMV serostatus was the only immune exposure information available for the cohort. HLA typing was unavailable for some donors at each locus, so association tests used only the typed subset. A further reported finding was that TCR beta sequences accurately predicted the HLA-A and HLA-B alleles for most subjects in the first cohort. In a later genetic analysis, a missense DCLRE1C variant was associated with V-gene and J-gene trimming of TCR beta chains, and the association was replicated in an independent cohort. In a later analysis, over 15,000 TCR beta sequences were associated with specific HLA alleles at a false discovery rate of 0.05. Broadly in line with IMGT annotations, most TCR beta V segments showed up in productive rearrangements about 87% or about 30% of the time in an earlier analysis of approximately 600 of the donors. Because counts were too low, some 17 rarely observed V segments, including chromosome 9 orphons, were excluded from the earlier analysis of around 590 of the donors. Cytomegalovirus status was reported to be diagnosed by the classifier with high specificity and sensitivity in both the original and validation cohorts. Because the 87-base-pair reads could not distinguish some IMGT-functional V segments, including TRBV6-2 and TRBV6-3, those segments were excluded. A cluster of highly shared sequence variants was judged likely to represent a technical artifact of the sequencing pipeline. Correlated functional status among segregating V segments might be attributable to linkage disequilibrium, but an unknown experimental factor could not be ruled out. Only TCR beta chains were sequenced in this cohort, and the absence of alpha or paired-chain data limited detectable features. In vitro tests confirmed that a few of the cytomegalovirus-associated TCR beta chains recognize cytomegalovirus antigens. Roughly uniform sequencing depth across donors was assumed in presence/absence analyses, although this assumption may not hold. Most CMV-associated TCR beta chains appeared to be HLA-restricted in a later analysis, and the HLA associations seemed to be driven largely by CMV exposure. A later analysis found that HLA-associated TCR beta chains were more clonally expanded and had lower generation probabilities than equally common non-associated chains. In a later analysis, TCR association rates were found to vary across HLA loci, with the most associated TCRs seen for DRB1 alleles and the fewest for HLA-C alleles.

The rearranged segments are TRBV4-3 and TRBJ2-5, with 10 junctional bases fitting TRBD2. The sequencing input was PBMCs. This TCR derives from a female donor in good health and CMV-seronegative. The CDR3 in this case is CASSQVVGAGGPGTQYF. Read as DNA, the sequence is TGCGCCAGCAGCCAAGTCGTGGGAGCGGGAGGGCCGGGGACCCAGTACTTC.